The present T cell receptor beta chain was sequenced within a study of OX40 agonist ivuxolimab in advanced cancers. TCRdb keeps only in-frame clones here, not all; method: immunoSEQ multiplex PCR. This sample yields approximately 70,000 clones, of which approximately 80% are seen a single time; 0.8% to 1.1% belongs to the top ten. The CDR3 is 15 amino acids. J was trimmed by 1 base and V by 5 bases; bases with no gene match: 3. Germline V CDR1 and CDR2: SEHNR, FQNEAQ (reference sequence). Concerning this clone: The target antigen is unknown.

Points from the study as a whole: Also present in some nonresponders was a low level of normalized T-cell clonal expansion.

The V gene is TRBV7-9, the J gene TRBJ2-2; TRBD2 matches 8 bases. This TCR derives from an adult with an advanced solid tumor such as melanoma, head and neck, liver or kidney cancer. This specimen consisted of CD4+ or CD8+ T cells sorted from blood, obtained in a trial of the OX40 agonist ivuxolimab. CDR3 bases: TGTGCCAGCAGCGAGAGCGGGGGGAACACCGGGGAGCTGTTTTTT. It is translated as CASSESGGNTGELFF.